One and the same sample provided the 30 T cell receptor beta chains below, sequenced in a study of STAT3 mutations in large granular lymphocyte leukemia. Study-wide results and caveats: Every T-cell large granular lymphocyte leukemia patient had at least one immunodominant TCR beta clonotype.

The assay was immunoSEQ multiplex PCR, and TCRdb's table has in-frame clones only and misses some. Among more than 10,000 clones listed, around 86% were seen once. Their antigens are not known. The material sequenced was peripheral blood mononuclear cells. The receptors here all came from a man older than 75 with T-cell large granular lymphocyte leukemia. Some clones in this sample may be carry-over from other donors' samples.

CDR3 bases: TGTGCCAGCAGCTTGTGGGCGGGCACTGGAAACACCATATATTTT. This gives the protein CASSLWAGTGNTIYF. This chain uses TRBV5-6 with TRBJ1-3; D is uncertain. Trimming left V 1 base short and J 2 bases short, with 10 bases between. CDR1 SGHDT and CDR2 YYEEEE come from the germline V gene. The CDR3 is 15 residues long.

In regard to this clone: Other DNA variants within this sample encode the same CDR3. The chain recombines TRBV20-1 with TRBJ1-1; D may be TRBD1 (5 bases). Germline CDR1 reads DFQATT; CDR2 reads SNEGSKA (reference sequence). The CDR3 extends over 11 amino acids. Trimming shortened V by 3 bases and J by 5 bases, and 7 bases separated the two germline ends. CDR3 bases: TGCAGTGCTAGCGGGGGGACTGAAGCTTTCTTT. This gives the protein CSASGGTEAFF.

J is TRBJ1-4 and V is TRBV5-1, with a possible D match to TRBD1 (5 bases). CDR3 size: 15 residues. Germline V gives CDR1 SGHRS, CDR2 YFSETQ. With 4 bases removed from V and 3 bases from J, the gap between germline ends came to 13 bases. CDR3 sequence (DNA): TGCGCCAGCAGCCCCGGGGGGGGTTCTAATGAAAAACTGTTTTTT. This encodes CASSPGGGSNEKLFF.

The gene calls are TRBV13 and TRBJ2-5; TRBD1 might be the D (7 bases). V lost 4 bases and J 7 bases, leaving 13 bases between the germline ends. Germline V gives CDR1 PRHDT, CDR2 FYEKMQ (reference sequence). This CDR3 is built from 13 residues. The CDR3 spells CASSSQGGGTQYF. In nucleotides, the CDR3 is TGTGCCAGCAGCTCCCAGGGGGGCGGGACCCAGTACTTC. Full variable domain (rest looked up from reference TRBV13 and TRBJ2-5): AAGVIQSPRHLIKEKRETATLKCYPIPRHDTVYWYQQGPGQDPQFLISFYEKMQSDKGSIPDRFSAQQFSDYHSELNMSSLELGDSALYFCASSSQGGGTQYFGPGTRLLVL.

The chain uses TRBV4-3 and TRBJ2-5, with D perhaps matching TRBD1 (6 bases). V was clipped by 2 bases and J by 5 bases, with 18 bases between them. The germline gives CDR1 LGHNA, CDR2 YSLEER. The CDR3 is 16 amino acids. Here the CDR3 DNA reads TGCGCCAGCAGCCAAAGTCTCCGGGACAAGGGGGAGACCCAGTACTTC. Amino acids: CASSQSLRDKGETQYF.

V and J are TRBV18 and TRBJ1-5; D might be TRBD1 (5 bases). Germline CDR1 is KGHSH and CDR2 is LQKENI. V lost 4 bases, J lost 1 base, and 5 bases lay in between. This CDR3 contains 13 residues. This CDR3 is CASSQGSNQPQHF. The CDR3 DNA follows: TGTGCCAGCTCACAGGGGAGCAATCAGCCCCAGCATTTT.

This clone has just a few counts. The gene calls are TRBV29-1 and TRBJ1-1; D is possibly TRBD1 (6 bases). V dropped 3 bases and J dropped 2 bases, with 10 bases sitting between them. The CDR3 has 13 residues. The germline gives CDR1 SQVTM, CDR2 ANQGSEA. CDR3 residues: CSVEGHLNTEAFF. The CDR3 DNA follows: TGCAGCGTTGAGGGACACCTCAACACTGAAGCTTTCTTT. Combining the CDR3 with reference TRBV29-1 and TRBJ1-1 gives the whole variable domain SAVISQKPSRDICQRGTSLTIQCQVDSQVTMMFWYRQQPGQSLTLIATANQGSEATYESGFVIDKFPISRPNLTFSTLTVSNMSPEDSSIYLCSVEGHLNTEAFFGQGTRLTVV.

This chain joins TRBV18 and TRBJ1-6; D perhaps matches TRBD1 (6 bases). Trimming removed 4 bases from V and 7 bases from J, with 14 bases in between. The CDR3 extends over 15 amino acids. Germline lookup yields CDR1 KGHSH and CDR2 LQKENI. This CDR3 reads CASSLIRDKNSPLHF. The CDR3, as DNA: TGTGCCAGCTCACTGATCCGGGACAAGAATTCACCCCTCCACTTT.

This clone was recorded once. The rearrangement uses TRBV5-8 and TRBJ1-6; D is possibly TRBD1 (5 bases). CDR1 is SGHTS and CDR2 is YDEGEE in the germline V gene. V lost 3 bases and J lost 1, with 8 bases in between. The CDR3 contains 15 residues. CDR3 coding DNA: TGTGCCAGCAGCTCCAGGGTATCCTATAATTCACCCCTCCACTTT. Translated: CASSSRVSYNSPLHF.

This clone showed up just a few times. CDR3 residues: CASSLCRVCGYTF. The CDR3 DNA reads as TGTGCCAGCAGTTTATGTAGGGTCTGTGGCTACACCTTC. V and J are TRBV28 and TRBJ1-2; D is unclear. Trimming cost V 0 bases and J 7 bases, with 9 bases left between them. The CDR3 extends over 13 amino acids. Germline lookup yields CDR1 MDHEN and CDR2 SYDVKM.

The rearrangement joins TRBV18 to TRBJ1-1; TRBD1 aligns across 9 bases. CDR1 KGHSH and CDR2 LQKENI come from the germline V gene. The CDR3 totals 16 residues. Trimming at V came to 3 bases and at J to 4 bases, leaving 9 bases not matched to a gene. CDR3 region: CASSPTRTGESTEAFF. The CDR3 DNA is TGTGCCAGCTCACCGACTAGGACAGGGGAGAGCACTGAAGCTTTCTTT. The whole variable domain, filled in from reference TRBV18 and TRBJ1-1, reads NAGVMQNPRHLVRRRGQEARLRCSPMKGHSHVYWYRQLPEEGLKFMVYLQKENIIDESGMPKERFSAEFPKEGPSILRIQQVVRGDSAAYFCASSPTRTGESTEAFFGQGTRLTVV.

The chain uses TRBV18 and TRBJ2-3; D is perhaps TRBD2 (6 bases). CDR3 length: 16 residues. Trimming stripped 3 bases from V and 2 bases from J, with 15 bases between. Germline-derived CDR1 and CDR2 are KGHSH and LQKENI. The CDR3 sequence: CASSPPGLPATDTQYF. CDR3 bases: TGTGCCAGCTCACCTCCGGGACTCCCAGCCACAGATACGCAGTATTTT. Complete variable domain (other parts from reference TRBV18 and TRBJ2-3): NAGVMQNPRHLVRRRGQEARLRCSPMKGHSHVYWYRQLPEEGLKFMVYLQKENIIDESGMPKERFSAEFPKEGPSILRIQQVVRGDSAAYFCASSPPGLPATDTQYFGPGTRLTVL.

The gene calls are TRBV6-6 and TRBJ2-7, with D unclear. The CDR3 totals 11 residues. V was cut by 9 bases and J by 7 bases, with 13 bases left in between. CDR1 and CDR2 (germline): MNHNY, SVGAGI (reference sequence). The CDR3 DNA sequence: TGTGCCAGTCAGAGTCCACGAGAGCAGTACTTC. It yields the protein CASQSPREQYF.

The J gene is TRBJ2-7, the V gene TRBV6-4; no firm D call. The germline V gene encodes CDR1 MRHNA and CDR2 SNTAGT. V shed 0 bases and J shed 5 bases, with 8 bases lying between them. The CDR3 has 13 residues. CDR3 residues: CASSDSIGHEQYF. The CDR3 DNA is TGTGCCAGCAGTGACTCGATAGGCCACGAGCAGTACTTC.

The chain uses TRBV29-1 and TRBJ1-3; D unresolved. This CDR3 has 11 amino acids. Per the germline V gene, CDR1 is SQVTM and CDR2 is ANQGSEA. Trimming left V 7 bases short and J 4 bases short, with 8 bases between. The CDR3 spells CSEVRGNTIYF. The CDR3 DNA follows: TGCAGCGAGGTGAGGGGAAACACCATATATTTT.

The rearrangement joins TRBV29-1 to TRBJ2-1; D is unresolved. Per germline, CDR1 SQVTM and CDR2 ANQGSEA. Deletions cut 3 bases from V and 6 bases from J, with 6 bases between. This CDR3 contains 11 residues. The CDR3 nucleotides read TGCAGCGTTGACCCACTCAATGAGCAGTTCTTC. It is translated as CSVDPLNEQFF.

This chain's CDR3 is CAWNPGAMLSGNTIYF. The CDR3 DNA reads TGTGCCTGGAATCCCGGGGCTATGCTCTCTGGAAACACCATATATTTT. The gene calls are TRBV30 and TRBJ1-3; D possibly corresponds to TRBD1 (5 bases). V lost 4 bases to trimming and J lost 0 bases, with 16 bases between them. The CDR3 contains 16 residues. Germline V gene data show CDR1 as GTSNPN and CDR2 as SVGIG (reference sequence).

J is TRBJ1-2 and V is TRBV6-4; TRBD1 matches 7 bases. Losses at the gene ends were 2 bases for V and 4 bases for J; bases not matched to a gene: 7. Germline V CDR1 and CDR2: MRHNA, SNTAGT. The CDR3 is 15 residues long. CDR3 amino acids: CASSDGNRGLYGYTF. CDR3 DNA sequence: TGTGCCAGCAGTGACGGAAACAGGGGACTCTATGGCTACACCTTC.

V usage is TRBV5-1 and J usage is TRBJ1-6; TRBD1 agrees at 7 bases. This CDR3 spans 12 amino acids. V lost 7 bases, J lost 5 bases, and 0 bases stayed unmatched. Germline values: CDR1 SGHRS, CDR2 YFSETQ. CDR3 residues: CASGQDNSPLHF. CDR3 bases: TGCGCCAGCGGACAGGATAATTCACCCCTCCACTTT.

The rearrangement uses TRBV4-3 and TRBJ2-5; 11 bases are shared with TRBD2. The germline CDR1 and CDR2 sequences are LGHNA and YSLEER. CDR3 length equals 15 residues. V lost 3 bases to trimming and J lost 4 bases; unmatched junction nucleotides: 4. As DNA, the CDR3 is TGCGCCAGCAGCCAGCTGCTAGCGGGGGGAGAGACCCAGTACTTC. This translates into CASSQLLAGGETQYF.

This clone was found once. The chain joins TRBV18 to TRBJ2-5; 7 nucleotides match TRBD1. This CDR3 has 14 amino acids. In germline, CDR1 is KGHSH, CDR2 LQKENI. Trimming cost V 6 bases and J 2 bases; bases outside gene matches: 6. CDR3 sequence: CASSPRTGQETQYF. CDR3 nucleotides: TGTGCCAGCTCCCCCCGGACAGGTCAAGAGACCCAGTACTTC.

The chain is built from TRBV29-1 and TRBJ1-3; D not certain. CDR1 and CDR2 from the germline V gene are SQVTM and ANQGSEA. The CDR3 is 14 amino acids. Trimming took 0 bases from V and 0 from J, leaving 6 bases between them. The CDR3 DNA reads TGCAGCGTTGAAGAGGGAATCTCTGGAAACACCATATATTTT. Translation gives CSVEEGISGNTIYF.

The chain links TRBV7-3 to TRBJ2-6; possibly TRBD1 for D (6 bases). This CDR3 has 14 residues. The germline V and J ends were trimmed by 4 bases and 4 bases, with 8 bases remaining between them. Germline V CDR1 and CDR2: SGHTA, FQGTGA. The CDR3 loop reads CASSYRVGANVLTF. The CDR3 DNA is TGTGCCAGCAGCTACAGGGTCGGGGCCAACGTCCTGACTTTC.

V is TRBV30 and J is TRBJ2-3; D is ambiguous. The germline V gene has CDR1 GTSNPN and CDR2 SVGIG (reference sequence). The V gene lost 2 bases and the J gene lost 0 bases, with 3 bases spanning the gap. The CDR3 is made up of 12 amino acids. CDR3 protein: CAWSSSTDTQYF. In DNA form, the CDR3 reads TGTGCCTGGAGTTCTAGCACAGATACGCAGTATTTT.

The genes are TRBV5-1 and TRBJ2-3, with D tentatively TRBD2 (6 bases). There are 15 residues in the CDR3. Trimming took off 4 bases at V and 8 bases at J, with 20 bases between the two ends. From germline, CDR1 is SGHRS and CDR2 YFSETQ. The CDR3 region is CASSLRAGSEVTQYF. DNA of the CDR3: TGCGCCAGCAGCCTGAGGGCGGGGAGCGAGGTTACGCAGTATTTT.

This clone was observed a handful of times. The chain has TRBV18 and TRBJ2-7; 11 bases match TRBD1. J gave up 6 bases and V 1 base, and 8 bases lay outside the gene matches. From germline, CDR1 is KGHSH and CDR2 LQKENI. There are 16 residues in the CDR3. The CDR3 here is CASSPQNGQGAGEQYF. DNA for the CDR3: TGTGCCAGCTCACCACAAAACGGACAGGGGGCTGGCGAGCAGTACTTC.

This chain joins TRBV27 and TRBJ2-7; D is tentatively TRBD1 or TRBD2 (6 bases each). V was pared by 5 bases and J by 6 bases, with 20 bases between. The CDR3 is 15 residues long. Germline V lookup: CDR1 MNHEY, CDR2 SMNVEV (reference sequence). CDR3 DNA: TGTGCCAGCAGTGCCCTGGGGGGCGGTCCCTCCGAGCAGTACTTC. Translation: CASSALGGGPSEQYF.

The V and J genes are TRBV5-6 and TRBJ1-1; D uncertain. The CDR3 loop spans 16 amino acids. Germline loops: CDR1 SGHDT, CDR2 YYEEEE. With 3 bases removed from V and 1 base from J, the gap between germline ends came to 16 bases. The CDR3 here is CASSSYLILENTEAFF. The CDR3 nucleotides are TGTGCCAGCAGCTCTTACTTAATCTTGGAGAACACTGAAGCTTTCTTT.

J is TRBJ1-6 and V is TRBV18, with TRBD1 identical over 8 bases. The V segment lost 5 bases and the J segment 5 bases; nucleotides outside the gene matches: 2. The CDR3 length is 14 residues. Germline lookup yields CDR1 KGHSH and CDR2 LQKENI. Here the CDR3 reads CASSAGQDNSPLHF. CDR3 bases: TGTGCCAGCTCAGCGGGACAGGATAATTCACCCCTCCACTTT.

This chain uses TRBV4-1 with TRBJ2-2; D is perhaps TRBD2 (5 bases). The CDR3 spans 18 residues. Trimming took 5 bases from V and 2 from J, leaving 21 bases between them. Germline-derived CDR1 and CDR2 are MGHRA and YSYEKL. The CDR3 bases are TGCGCCAGCAGCACCTCCCCGCTAGCAGGAATAAACACCGGGGAGCTGTTTTTT. Translating it yields CASSTSPLAGINTGELFF.